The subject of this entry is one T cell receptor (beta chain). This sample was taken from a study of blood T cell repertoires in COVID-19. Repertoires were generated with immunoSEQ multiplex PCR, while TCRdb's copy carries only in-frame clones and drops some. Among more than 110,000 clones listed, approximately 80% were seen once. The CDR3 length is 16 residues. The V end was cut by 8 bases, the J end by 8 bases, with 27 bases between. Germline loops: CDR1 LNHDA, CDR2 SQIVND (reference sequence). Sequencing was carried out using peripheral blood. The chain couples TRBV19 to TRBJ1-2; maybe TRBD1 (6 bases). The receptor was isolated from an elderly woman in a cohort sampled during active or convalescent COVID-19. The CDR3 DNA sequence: TGTGCCAGTGCAGGTGAGGGGTCGACAGGAATCCGCGGCTACACCTTC. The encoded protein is CASAGEGSTGIRGYTF.